This entry features one T cell receptor beta chain sequence. Its antigen is unidentified. Other DNA sequences of this sample code for an identical CDR3. Sampling times: baseline, cycle 4 day 1, cycle 7 day 1. This entry belongs to a study of OX40 agonist ivuxolimab in advanced cancers. Study overall: A mean age of around 66 years, range about 20 to 85, was recorded, and 70% to 85% were male.

Whole-study results and caveats: In general, CD8+ T cells held more expanded clones than CD4+ did, on average. With doses of 0.1 to 3.0 mg/kg, CD4+ and CD8+ blood T cells had undergone clonal expansion by week 6.

Method: immunoSEQ multiplex PCR; TCRdb's copy keeps in-frame clones and lacks some. Counted here are under 80,000 clones, approximately 92% occurring once; the ten biggest clones make up more than 0.3%. The CDR3 has 14 residues. Per germline, CDR1 SGHTA and CDR2 FQGNSA. Trimming took 10 bases from V and 5 from J, leaving 17 bases between them. The sequence derives from an adult with an advanced solid tumor such as melanoma, head and neck, liver or kidney cancer. The V and J genes are TRBV7-2 and TRBJ2-2, with D possibly TRBD1 on 5 matching bases. The material was CD4+ or CD8+ T cells sorted from blood, obtained in a trial of the OX40 agonist ivuxolimab. In DNA, the CDR3 is TGTGCCACCTTGATGCAGGGTCGGACCGGGGAGCTGTTTTTT. Its translation is CATLMQGRTGELFF.